This is a list of T cell receptor beta chains from one sample in a study of T cells in Graves' hyperthyroidism and ophthalmopathy. TCRdb recomputed calls from the multiplex PCR reads with MiXCR, one row per CDR3 protein. The data show around 190,000 distinct CDR3 sequences, 17% seen once. Sequences were obtained from blood. Receptors originate from a woman aged 50 to 65 with Graves' hyperthyroidism. Each CDR3 is given with its conserved first and last residue. Fields, in order: V gene, D gene, J gene, clone size, CDR3 DNA, CDR3 protein. D genes are given only for firm matches. Size is stated for part of the rows, as once, few or many counts, or as a class when the clone is expanded.

TRBV7-8	.	TRBJ1-5	many	TGTGCCAGCAGCTTGACAACTTACAATCAGCCCCAGCATTTT	CASSLTTYNQPQHF
TRBV4-2	.	TRBJ1-2	few	TGTGCCAGCAGCCAAGACTCAAACACTAACTATGGCTACACCTTC	CASSQDSNTNYGYTF
TRBV2	.	TRBJ1-1	many	TGTGCCAGCAGTTTCGCGGGCATGAACACTGAAGCTTTCTTT	CASSFAGMNTEAFF
TRBV19	.	TRBJ1-1	medium-sized	TGTGCCAGTAGTATGGGGGCAAACACTGAAGCTTTCTTT	CASSMGANTEAFF
TRBV5-5	.	TRBJ1-1	many	TGTGCCAGCACCGGTGAGGACCTTGAAGCTTTCTTT	CASTGEDLEAFF
TRBV5-1	.	TRBJ1-1	.	TGCGCCAGCAACTTGATAGAGGTTAACACTGAAGCTTTCTTT	CASNLIEVNTEAFF
TRBV27	.	TRBJ2-3	many	TGTGCCAGCAGTTACTCACCCTACGTCACCACTCGATCAGATACGCAGTATTTT	CASSYSPYVTTRSDTQYF
TRBV6-1	TRBD1	TRBJ1-1	many	TGTGCCAGCAGGACAGGGGTGACCAAAGCTGAAGCTTTCTTT	CASRTGVTKAEAFF
TRBV7-2	.	TRBJ2-3	many	TGTGCCAGCAGCTTAGTGGGCTCTTTGGATACGCAGTATTTT	CASSLVGSLDTQYF
TRBV7-9	.	TRBJ1-4	many	TGTGCGTCCCGGTCCGGGGATAATGAAAAACTGTTTTTT	CASRSGDNEKLFF
TRBV5-8	.	TRBJ2-1	.	TGTGCCAGCAGCTTGGCCTTTCGGACTGGGGGGCAGTTCTTC	CASSLAFRTGGQFF
TRBV5-1	TRBD1	TRBJ1-1	many	TGCGCCAGCAGGGGACAGACCGACACTGAAGCTTTCTTT	CASRGQTDTEAFF
TRBV2	TRBD1	TRBJ2-7	.	TGTGCCAGCAGCCTAGGCGGGACAGGGGCATACGAGCAGTACTTC	CASSLGGTGAYEQYF
TRBV19	TRBD1	TRBJ1-1	many	TGTGCCAGTGGACAGGGAGGATCGAACACTGAAGCTTTCTTT	CASGQGGSNTEAFF
TRBV28	.	TRBJ1-5	.	TGTGCCAGCCGCAAGGGACAAGACATATATAGCAATCAGCCCCAGCATTTT	CASRKGQDIYSNQPQHF
TRBV15	.	TRBJ2-3	.	TGTGCCACCAGTGGCAGCTGGGGCGATACGCAGTATTTT	CATSGSWGDTQYF
TRBV6-1	.	TRBJ2-6	many	TGTGCCAGCAGTGAACCGGGATATTTGAGCTCTGGGGCCAACGTCCTGACTTTC	CASSEPGYLSSGANVLTF
TRBV6-2/TRBV6-3	TRBD2	TRBJ2-1	.	TGTGCCAGCAGCTCACCCGCGACTAGCGGCTCCTACAATGAGCAGCTCTTC	CASSSPATSGSYNEQLF
TRBV2	.	TRBJ1-6	.	TGTGCCGGCGCGCCAAGAGGGGGATCCTATAATTCACCCCTCCACTTT	CAGAPRGGSYNSPLHF
TRBV6-2/TRBV6-3	.	TRBJ1-1	many	TGTGCCAGCAGTTATGGGGGCCCTAGAGGGGCTGAAGGTTTCTTT	CASSYGGPRGAEGFF
TRBV6-1	TRBD1	TRBJ1-2	many	TGTGCCAGTAGAGACAGGGGGTACAACTATGGCTACACCTTC	CASRDRGYNYGYTF
TRBV7-2	.	TRBJ1-2	.	TGTGCCAGCAGCTCAAACCTGGGCCCGGCGGACTATGGCTACACCTTC	CASSSNLGPADYGYTF
TRBV12-3/TRBV12-4	TRBD2	TRBJ2-2	.	TGTGCCAGCAGTTTTAGCGGGGGGGGGGGTTCGACCGGGGAGCTGTTTTTT	CASSFSGGGGSTGELFF
TRBV29-1	.	TRBJ2-7	.	TGCAGCGTTGTCCGGCAGAACTCCTACGAGCAGTACTTC	CSVVRQNSYEQYF
TRBV24-1	.	TRBJ2-7	many	TGTGCCACCAGTGATTTATCGGCAGAACCAGGTCAAAGCTCCTACGAGCAGTACTTC	CATSDLSAEPGQSSYEQYF
TRBV5-6	.	TRBJ2-1	many	TGTGCCAGCAGCGGCTACACAGGGTTCAGTGAGCAGTTCTTC	CASSGYTGFSEQFF
TRBV30	TRBD1	TRBJ2-7	.	TGTGCCTGGAGTGTGGGACAGGGGGCTCCCTACGAGCAGTACTTC	CAWSVGQGAPYEQYF
TRBV6-1	.	TRBJ1-2	many	TGTGCCAGCAGCCGCTACCTCGGATCTAACTATGGCTACACCTTC	CASSRYLGSNYGYTF
TRBV11-2	TRBD1	TRBJ2-5	.	TGTGCCAGCAGCTTGCCCGGGACAGGGGGCTTTTTGGAGACCCAGTACTTC	CASSLPGTGGFLETQYF